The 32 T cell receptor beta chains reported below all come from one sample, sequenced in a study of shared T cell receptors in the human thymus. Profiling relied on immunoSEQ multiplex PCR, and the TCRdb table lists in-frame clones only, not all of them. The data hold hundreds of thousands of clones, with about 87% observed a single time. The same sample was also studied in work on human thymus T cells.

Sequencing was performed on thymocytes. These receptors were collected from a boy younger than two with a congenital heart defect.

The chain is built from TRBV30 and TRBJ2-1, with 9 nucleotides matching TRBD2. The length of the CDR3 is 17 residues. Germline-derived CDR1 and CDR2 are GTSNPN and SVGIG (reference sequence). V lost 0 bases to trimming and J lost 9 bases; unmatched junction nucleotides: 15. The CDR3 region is CAWSVGAGGPAQFEQFF. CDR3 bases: TGTGCCTGGAGTGTAGGTGCGGGGGGGCCAGCCCAATTTGAGCAGTTCTTC.

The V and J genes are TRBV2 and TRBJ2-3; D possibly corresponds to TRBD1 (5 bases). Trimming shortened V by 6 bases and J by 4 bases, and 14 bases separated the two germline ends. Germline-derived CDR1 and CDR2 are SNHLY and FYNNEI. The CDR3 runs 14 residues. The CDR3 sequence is CASSKLGVSDTQYF. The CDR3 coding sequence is TGTGCCAGCAGCAAGTTAGGGGTATCAGATACGCAGTATTTT. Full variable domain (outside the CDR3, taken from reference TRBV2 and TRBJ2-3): EPEVTQTPSHQVTQMGQEVILRCVPISNHLYFYWYRQILGQKVEFLVSFYNNEISEKSEIFDDQFSVERPDGSNFTLKIRSTKLEDSAMYFCASSKLGVSDTQYFGPGTRLTVL.

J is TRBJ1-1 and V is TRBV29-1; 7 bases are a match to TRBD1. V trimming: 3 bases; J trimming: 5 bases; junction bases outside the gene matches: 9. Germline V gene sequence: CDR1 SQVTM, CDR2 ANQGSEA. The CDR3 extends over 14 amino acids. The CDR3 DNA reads TGCAGCGTTGAGGGACAGAGAATTACAACTGAAGCTTTCTTT. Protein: CSVEGQRITTEAFF.

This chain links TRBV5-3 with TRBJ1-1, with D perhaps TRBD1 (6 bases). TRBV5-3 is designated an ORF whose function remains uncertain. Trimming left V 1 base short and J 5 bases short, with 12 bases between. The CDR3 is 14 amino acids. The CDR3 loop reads CARSLLTGSTEAFF. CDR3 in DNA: TGTGCCAGAAGCTTGCTAACAGGGAGTACTGAAGCTTTCTTT.

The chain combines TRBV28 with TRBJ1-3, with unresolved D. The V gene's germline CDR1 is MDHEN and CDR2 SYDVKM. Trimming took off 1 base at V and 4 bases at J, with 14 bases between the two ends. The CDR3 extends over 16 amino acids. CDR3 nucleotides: TGTGCCAGCAGTTTATACTCGCGTCAGAGGGGAAACACCATATATTTT. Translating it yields CASSLYSRQRGNTIYF.

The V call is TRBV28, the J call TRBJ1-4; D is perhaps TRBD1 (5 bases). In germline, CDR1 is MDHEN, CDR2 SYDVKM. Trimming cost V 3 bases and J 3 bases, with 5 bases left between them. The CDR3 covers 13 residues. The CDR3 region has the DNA TGTGCCAGCAGTTTGACAGCTAATGAAAAACTGTTTTTT. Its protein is CASSLTANEKLFF.

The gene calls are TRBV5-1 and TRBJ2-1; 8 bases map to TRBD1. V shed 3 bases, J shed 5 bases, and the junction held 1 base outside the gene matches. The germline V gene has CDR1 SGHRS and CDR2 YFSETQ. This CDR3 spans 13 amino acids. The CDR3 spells CASSSTGDNEQFF. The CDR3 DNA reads TGCGCCAGCAGCTCGACAGGGGACAATGAGCAGTTCTTC.

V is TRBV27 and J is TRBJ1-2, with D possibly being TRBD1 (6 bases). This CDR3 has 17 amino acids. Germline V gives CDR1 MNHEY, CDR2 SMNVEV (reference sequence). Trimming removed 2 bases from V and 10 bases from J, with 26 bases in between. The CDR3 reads CASSLIQGDAIRYFYTF. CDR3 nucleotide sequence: TGTGCCAGCAGTTTAATACAGGGTGACGCGATCCGCTATTTCTACACCTTC.

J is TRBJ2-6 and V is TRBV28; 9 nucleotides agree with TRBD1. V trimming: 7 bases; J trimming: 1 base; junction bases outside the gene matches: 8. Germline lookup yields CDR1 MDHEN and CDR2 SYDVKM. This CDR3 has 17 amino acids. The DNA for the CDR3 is TGTGCCAGCACCTTGGACAGGGGACGGTCTGGGGCCAACGTCCTGACTTTC. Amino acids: CASTLDRGRSGANVLTF. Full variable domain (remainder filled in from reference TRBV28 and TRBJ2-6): DVKVTQSSRYLVKRTGEKVFLECVQDMDHENMFWYRQDPGLGLRLIYFSYDVKMKEKGDIPEGYSVSREKKERFSLILESASTNQTSMYLCASTLDRGRSGANVLTFGAGSRLTVL.

CDR3 sequence: CASGRDNRDQPQHF. CDR3 bases: TGTGCCAGCGGACGGGACAACCGAGATCAGCCCCAGCATTTT. The rearrangement uses TRBV6-5 and TRBJ1-5, with TRBD1 as a possible D gene (6 bases). Germline CDR1 MNHEY, CDR2 SVGAGI. The CDR3 totals 14 residues. Between the trimmed V and J ends, which lost 8 bases and 5 bases, there was a span of 16 bases.

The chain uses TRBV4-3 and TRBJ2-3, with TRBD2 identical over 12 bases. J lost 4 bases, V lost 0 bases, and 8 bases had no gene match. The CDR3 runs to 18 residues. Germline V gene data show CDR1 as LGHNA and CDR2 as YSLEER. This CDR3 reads CASSQESKASGGADTQYF. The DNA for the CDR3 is TGCGCCAGCAGCCAAGAAAGTAAGGCTAGCGGGGGGGCAGATACGCAGTATTTT.

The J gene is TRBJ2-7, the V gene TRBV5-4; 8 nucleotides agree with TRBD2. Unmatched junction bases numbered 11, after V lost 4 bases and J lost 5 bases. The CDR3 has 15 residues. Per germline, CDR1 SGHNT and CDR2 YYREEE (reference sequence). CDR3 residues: CASSPGCSGKHEQYF. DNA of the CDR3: TGTGCCAGCAGCCCCGGATGTAGCGGGAAGCACGAGCAGTACTTC.

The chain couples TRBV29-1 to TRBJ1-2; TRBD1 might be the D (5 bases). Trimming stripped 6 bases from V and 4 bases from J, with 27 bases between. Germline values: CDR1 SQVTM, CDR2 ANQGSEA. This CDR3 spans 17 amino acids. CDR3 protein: CSVPGQGPPLGGYGYTF. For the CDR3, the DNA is TGCAGCGTCCCCGGTCAGGGACCCCCATTGGGAGGCTATGGCTACACCTTC.

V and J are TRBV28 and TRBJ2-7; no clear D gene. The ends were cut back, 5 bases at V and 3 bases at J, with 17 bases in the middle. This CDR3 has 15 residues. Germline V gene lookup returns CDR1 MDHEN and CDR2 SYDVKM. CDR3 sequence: CASSHPAGEYYEQYF. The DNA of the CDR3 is TGTGCCAGCAGTCACCCCGCAGGCGAGTACTACGAGCAGTACTTC.

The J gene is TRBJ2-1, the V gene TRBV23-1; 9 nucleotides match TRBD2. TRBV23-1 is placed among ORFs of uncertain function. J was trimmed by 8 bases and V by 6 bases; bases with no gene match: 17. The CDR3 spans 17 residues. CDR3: CASRPGAGAGGPYEQFF. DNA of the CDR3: TGCGCCAGCAGGCCCGGCGCAGGCGCGGGAGGGCCCTATGAGCAGTTCTTC.

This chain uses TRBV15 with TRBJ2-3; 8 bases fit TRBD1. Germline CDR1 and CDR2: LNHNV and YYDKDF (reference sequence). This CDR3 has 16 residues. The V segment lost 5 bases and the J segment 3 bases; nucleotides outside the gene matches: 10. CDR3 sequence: CATSLWTGIGTDTQYF. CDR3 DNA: TGTGCCACCAGCCTCTGGACAGGGATCGGAACAGATACGCAGTATTTT.

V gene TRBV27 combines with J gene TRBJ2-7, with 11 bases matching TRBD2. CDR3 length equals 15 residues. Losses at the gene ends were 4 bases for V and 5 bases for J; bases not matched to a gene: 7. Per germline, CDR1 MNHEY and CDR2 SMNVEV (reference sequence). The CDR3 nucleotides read TGTGCCAGCAGTTCCGGTAGCGGGGGGGTCGACGAGCAGTACTTC. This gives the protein CASSSGSGGVDEQYF.

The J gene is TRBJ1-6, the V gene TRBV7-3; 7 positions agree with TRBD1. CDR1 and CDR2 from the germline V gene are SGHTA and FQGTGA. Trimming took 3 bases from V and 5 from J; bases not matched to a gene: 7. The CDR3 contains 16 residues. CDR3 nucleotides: TGTGCCAGCAGCTTCCAAGGACAGGAGAATAATTCACCCCTCCACTTT. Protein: CASSFQGQENNSPLHF.

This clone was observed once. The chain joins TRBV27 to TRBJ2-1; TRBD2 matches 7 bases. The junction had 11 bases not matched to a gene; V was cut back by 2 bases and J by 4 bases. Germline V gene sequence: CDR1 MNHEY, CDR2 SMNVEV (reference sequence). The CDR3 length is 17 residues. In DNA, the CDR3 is TGTGCCAGCAGTTTAAAAAGGTCTAGCGGCCTATACAATGAGCAGTTCTTC. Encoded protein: CASSLKRSSGLYNEQFF.

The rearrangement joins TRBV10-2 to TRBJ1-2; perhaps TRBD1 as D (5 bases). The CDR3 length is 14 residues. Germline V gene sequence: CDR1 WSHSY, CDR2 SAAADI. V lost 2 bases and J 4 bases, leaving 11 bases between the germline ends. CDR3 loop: CASSEIWGLYGYTF. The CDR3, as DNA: TGCGCCAGCAGTGAGATTTGGGGACTCTATGGCTACACCTTC.

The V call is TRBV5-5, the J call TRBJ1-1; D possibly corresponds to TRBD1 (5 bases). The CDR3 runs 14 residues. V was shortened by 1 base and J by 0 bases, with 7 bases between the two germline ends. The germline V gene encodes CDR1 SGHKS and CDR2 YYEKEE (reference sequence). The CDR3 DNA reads TGTGCCAGCAGCTTGACGGACATGAACACTGAAGCTTTCTTT. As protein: CASSLTDMNTEAFF.

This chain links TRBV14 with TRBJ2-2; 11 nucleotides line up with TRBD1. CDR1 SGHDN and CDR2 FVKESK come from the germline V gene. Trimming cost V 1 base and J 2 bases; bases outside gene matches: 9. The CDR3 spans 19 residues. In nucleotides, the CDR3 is TGTGCCAGCAGCCAAGCATGGGGACAGGGGGAGGCTAACACCGGGGAGCTGTTTTTT. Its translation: CASSQAWGQGEANTGELFF. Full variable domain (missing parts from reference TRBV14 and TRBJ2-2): EAGVTQFPSHSVIEKGQTVTLRCDPISGHDNLYWYRRVMGKEIKFLLHFVKESKQDESGMPNNRFLAERTGGTYSTLKVQPAELEDSGVYFCASSQAWGQGEANTGELFFGEGSRLTVL.

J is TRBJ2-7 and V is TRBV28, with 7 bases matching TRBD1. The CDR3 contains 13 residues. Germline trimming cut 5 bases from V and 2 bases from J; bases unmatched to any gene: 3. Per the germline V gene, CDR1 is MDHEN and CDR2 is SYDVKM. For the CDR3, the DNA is TGTGCCAGCAGTCAAGGACAGGCCTACGAGCAGTACTTC. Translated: CASSQGQAYEQYF.

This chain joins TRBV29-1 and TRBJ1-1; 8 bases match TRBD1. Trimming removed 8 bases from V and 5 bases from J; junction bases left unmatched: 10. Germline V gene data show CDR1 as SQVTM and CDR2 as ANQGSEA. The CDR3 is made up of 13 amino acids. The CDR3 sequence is CSFSGQGGTEAFF. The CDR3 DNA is TGCAGCTTCTCCGGACAGGGAGGGACTGAAGCTTTCTTT. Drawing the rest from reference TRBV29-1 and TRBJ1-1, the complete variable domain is SAVISQKPSRDICQRGTSLTIQCQVDSQVTMMFWYRQQPGQSLTLIATANQGSEATYESGFVIDKFPISRPNLTFSTLTVSNMSPEDSSIYLCSFSGQGGTEAFFGQGTRLTVV.

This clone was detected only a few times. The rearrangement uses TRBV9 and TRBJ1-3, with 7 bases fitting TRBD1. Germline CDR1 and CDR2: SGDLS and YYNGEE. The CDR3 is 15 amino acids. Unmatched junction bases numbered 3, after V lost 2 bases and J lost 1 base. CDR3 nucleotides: TGTGCCAGCAGCGTTGGGACAGCATCTGGAAACACCATATATTTT. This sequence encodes CASSVGTASGNTIYF.

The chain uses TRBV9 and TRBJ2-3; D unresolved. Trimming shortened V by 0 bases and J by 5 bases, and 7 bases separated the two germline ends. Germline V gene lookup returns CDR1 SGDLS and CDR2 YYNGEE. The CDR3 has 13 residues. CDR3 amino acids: CASSVASLDTQYF. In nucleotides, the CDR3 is TGTGCCAGCAGCGTAGCGTCCTTAGATACGCAGTATTTT.

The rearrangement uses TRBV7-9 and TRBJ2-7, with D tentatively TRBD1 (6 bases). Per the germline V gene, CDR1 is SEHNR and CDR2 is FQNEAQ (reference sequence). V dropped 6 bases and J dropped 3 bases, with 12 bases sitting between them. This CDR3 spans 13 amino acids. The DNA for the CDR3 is TGTGCCAGCAGAAAGGACAGCGGCTACGAGCAGTACTTC. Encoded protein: CASRKDSGYEQYF.

The CDR3: CASSLGFRLAEYEQYF. In nucleotides, the CDR3 is TGTGCCAGTTCGTTGGGTTTTCGGCTAGCTGAGTACGAGCAGTACTTC. The chain couples TRBV19 to TRBJ2-7; D may be TRBD2 (5 bases). CDR3 size: 16 residues. Germline loops: CDR1 LNHDA, CDR2 SQIVND (reference sequence). The V and J ends lost 8 bases and 4 bases respectively, with 24 bases between them.

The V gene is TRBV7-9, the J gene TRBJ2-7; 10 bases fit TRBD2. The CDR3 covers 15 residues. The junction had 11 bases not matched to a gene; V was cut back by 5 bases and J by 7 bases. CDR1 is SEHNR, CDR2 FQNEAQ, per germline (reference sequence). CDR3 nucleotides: TGTGCCAGCAGCCTCCTGGCTAGCGGGAGTGAAGAGCAGTACTTC. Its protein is CASSLLASGSEEQYF.

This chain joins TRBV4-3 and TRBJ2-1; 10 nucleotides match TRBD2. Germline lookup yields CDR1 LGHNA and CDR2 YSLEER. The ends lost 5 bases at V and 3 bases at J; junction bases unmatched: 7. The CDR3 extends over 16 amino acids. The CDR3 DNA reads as TGCGCCAGCAGCGACGCACTAGCGGGACTCTACAATGAGCAGTTCTTC. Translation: CASSDALAGLYNEQFF.

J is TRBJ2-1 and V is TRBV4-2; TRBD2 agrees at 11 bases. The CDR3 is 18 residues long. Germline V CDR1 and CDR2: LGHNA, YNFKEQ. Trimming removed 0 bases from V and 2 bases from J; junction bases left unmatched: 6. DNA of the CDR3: TGTGCCAGCAGCCAAGAGTCAGGTAGCGGGGGGGCCTACAATGAGCAGTTCTTC. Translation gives CASSQESGSGGAYNEQFF.

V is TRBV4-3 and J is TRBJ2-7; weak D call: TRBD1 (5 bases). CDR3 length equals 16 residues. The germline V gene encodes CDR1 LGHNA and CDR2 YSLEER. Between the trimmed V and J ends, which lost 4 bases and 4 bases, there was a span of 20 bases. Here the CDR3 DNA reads TGCGCCAGCAGCCCTAAAATAGGGGCTCCTAAATACGAGCAGTACTTC. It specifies CASSPKIGAPKYEQYF.